The clone carrying this TCR beta chain was counted only a few times. Its specificity is not known. These data are taken from a study of T cells in Graves' hyperthyroidism and ophthalmopathy. Study-wide points: A 13 V-J signature model discriminated ophthalmopathy versus stable hyperthyroidism. Ophthalmopathy got predicted by the model a median roughly six months before its onset.

V lost 3 bases and J lost 6; bases outside the gene matches: 10. Germline V gene sequence: CDR1 SEHNR, CDR2 FQNEAQ (reference sequence). CDR3 length equals 15 residues. Graves' hyperthyroidism showing no ophthalmopathy progression within 18 months was considered stable. Newly diagnosed hyperthyroidism patients aged 18 to 65 years had disease lasting under 2 months. What was amplified from RNA transcripts were TCR beta CDR3 regions. Initially, a first-round RT-PCR of the TCR CDR3 employed the HTBI primer set. A single record per CDR3 protein comes from TCRdb applying MiXCR to the multiplex PCR reads. The sample contains some 510,000 distinct CDR3 sequences, 35% to 55% of which appear only once.

The TCR was taken from a woman between 18 and 30 years old with Graves' hyperthyroidism. The sequenced sample was peripheral blood or thyroid tissue (not recorded which). This chain links TRBV7-9 with TRBJ2-7; 8 positions match TRBD2. CDR3 protein: CASSFRREEMSEQYF. The CDR3 nucleotides are TGTGCCAGCAGCTTTAGGCGGGAGGAAATGTCCGAGCAGTACTTC.